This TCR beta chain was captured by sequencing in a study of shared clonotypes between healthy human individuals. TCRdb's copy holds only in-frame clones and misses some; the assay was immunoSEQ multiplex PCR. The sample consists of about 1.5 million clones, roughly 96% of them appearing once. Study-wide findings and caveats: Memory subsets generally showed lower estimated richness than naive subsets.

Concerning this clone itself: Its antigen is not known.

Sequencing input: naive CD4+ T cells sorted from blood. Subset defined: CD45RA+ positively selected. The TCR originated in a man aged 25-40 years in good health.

CDR3 protein: CASSLGTSVYNEQFF. In DNA form, the CDR3 reads TGCGCCAGCAGCTTGGGGACCTCGGTCTACAATGAGCAGTTCTTC. The chain combines TRBV5-1 with TRBJ2-1; no reliable D call. The CDR3 loop spans 15 amino acids. Germline V gives CDR1 SGHRS, CDR2 YFSETQ. The V end was cut by 0 bases, the J end by 3 bases, with 10 bases between.